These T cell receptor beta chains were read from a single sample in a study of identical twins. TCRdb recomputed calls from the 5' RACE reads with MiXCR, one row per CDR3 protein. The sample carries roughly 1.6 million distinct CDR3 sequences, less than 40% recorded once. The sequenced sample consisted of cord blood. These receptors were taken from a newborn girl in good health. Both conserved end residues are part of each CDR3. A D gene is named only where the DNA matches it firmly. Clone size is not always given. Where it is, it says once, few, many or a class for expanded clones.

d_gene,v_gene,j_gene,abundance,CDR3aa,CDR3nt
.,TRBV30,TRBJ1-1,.,CAWSREESWSDLNTEAFF,TGTGCCTGGAGCCGCGAGGAGTCTTGGAGCGACTTGAACACTGAAGCTTTCTTT
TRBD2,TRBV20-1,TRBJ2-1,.,CSVTSGGASYNEQFF,TGCAGTGTCACTAGCGGGGGGGCAAGCTACAATGAGCAGTTCTTC
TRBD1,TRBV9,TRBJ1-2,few,CASSSHRGRDYGYTF,TGTGCCAGCAGCTCCCACAGGGGACGAGACTATGGCTACACCTTC
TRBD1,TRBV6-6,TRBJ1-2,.,CAAIKKGQGIDGYTF,TGTGCCGCGATCAAGAAAGGACAGGGGATAGATGGCTACACCTTC
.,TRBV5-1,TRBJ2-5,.,CASRPLRFQETQYF,TGCGCCAGCCGCCCCCTCAGGTTCCAAGAGACCCAGTACTTC
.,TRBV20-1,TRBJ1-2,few,CSATGHLYGYTF,TGCAGTGCCACGGGACACCTTTATGGCTACACCTTC
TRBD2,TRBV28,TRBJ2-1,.,CASSPQPGLPYNEQFF,TGTGCCAGCAGTCCCCAACCGGGACTACCTTACAATGAGCAGTTCTTC
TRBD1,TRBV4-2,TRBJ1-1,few,CASSQDFNRGETEAFF,TGTGCCAGCAGCCAAGATTTCAACAGGGGAGAGACTGAAGCTTTCTTT
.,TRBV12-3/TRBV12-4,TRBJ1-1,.,CASSSLPQTPNTEAFF,TGTGCCAGCAGTTCCCTACCCCAGACACCTAACACTGAAGCTTTCTTT
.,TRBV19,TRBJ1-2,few,CASSKPIGAPYGYTF,TGTGCCAGTAGCAAGCCCATAGGGGCTCCCTATGGCTACACCTTC
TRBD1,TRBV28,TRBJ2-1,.,CASGDRGLYNEQFF,TGTGCCAGCGGTGACAGGGGCCTATACAATGAGCAGTTCTTC